This TCR beta chain was identified in a study of blood T cell repertoires in COVID-19. About the study: Both acute and convalescent COVID-19 samples were obtained from the United States, Italy and Spain. The cDNA or gDNA used as material had been derived from T cells, B-cell-depleted T cells, or PBMCs.

The CDR3 spans 14 residues. Germline values: CDR1 MNHEY, CDR2 SVGAGI. Unmatched junction bases numbered 10, after V lost 6 bases and J lost 7 bases. Under the authors' procedure: Amplification of reference gene primers was used by the study to estimate nucleated cell counts. Generated by immunoSEQ multiplex PCR, the TCRdb table keeps only in-frame clones and is missing some. V and J calls and clone size are copied from that table; D and trimming were computed from the DNA. This sample has fewer than 400,000 clones; 85% to 90% occur once, and the top ten carry 1.8%. Seattle patients were enrolled during active infection and followed longitudinally.

Specimen: peripheral blood. The chain combines TRBV6-5 with TRBJ2-3, with 7 bases aligning to TRBD1. The receptor's source is a woman aged 25-40 years with COVID-19, enrolled during active disease. CDR3 sequence reads: CASSAGTALNTQYF. Written as DNA, the CDR3 is TGTGCCAGCAGCGCCGGGACAGCCTTAAATACGCAGTATTTT.